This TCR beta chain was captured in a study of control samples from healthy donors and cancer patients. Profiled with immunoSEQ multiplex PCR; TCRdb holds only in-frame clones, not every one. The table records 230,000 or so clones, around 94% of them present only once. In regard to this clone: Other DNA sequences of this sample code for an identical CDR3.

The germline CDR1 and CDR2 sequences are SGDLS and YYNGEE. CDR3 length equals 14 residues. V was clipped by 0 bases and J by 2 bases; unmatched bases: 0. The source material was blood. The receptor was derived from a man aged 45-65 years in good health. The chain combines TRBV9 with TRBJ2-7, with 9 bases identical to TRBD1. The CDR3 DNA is TGTGCCAGCAGCGTAGGACAGGGGGCCTACGAGCAGTACTTC. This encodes CASSVGQGAYEQYF.